The 19 T cell receptor beta chains below all came from one sample that was sequenced in a study of early stage breast cancer tumors. Assay: immunoSEQ multiplex PCR; the TCRdb copy retains only in-frame clones and omits some. Of about 48,000 clones detected, about 80% appear once; the ten largest clones hold about 1.4%. Sequencing was performed on blood. The receptors here all came from a person aged 45-60 years with breast cancer.

By sample fraction, this clone is medium-sized. The V call is TRBV7-6, the J call TRBJ1-1; D not resolved. Germline V gene sequence: CDR1 SGHVS, CDR2 FNYEAQ. V was pared by 4 bases and J by 6 bases, with 12 bases between. This CDR3 has 13 amino acids. The CDR3 nucleotides are TGTGCCAGCAGCTCCTTTACGAGTTCTGAAGCTTTCTTT. Translation gives CASSSFTSSEAFF.

V usage is TRBV30 and J usage is TRBJ2-5, with 7 bases lining up with TRBD2. CDR1 is GTSNPN, CDR2 SVGIG, per germline (reference sequence). V lost 2 bases to trimming and J lost 4 bases; unmatched junction nucleotides: 7. This CDR3 contains 14 residues. The CDR3 spells CAWSPPTGGETQYF. DNA of the CDR3: TGTGCCTGGAGTCCCCCAACGGGGGGAGAGACCCAGTACTTC.

The gene calls are TRBV11-2 and TRBJ2-7; 7 nucleotides line up with TRBD2. CDR1 and CDR2 from the germline V gene are SGHAT and FQNNGV. This CDR3 has 13 amino acids. V gave up 1 base and J gave up 6 bases; unmatched junction bases: 3. Here the CDR3 DNA reads TGTGCCAGCAGCTTAGGGCTAGCGGTCGAGCAGTACTTC. This codes for CASSLGLAVEQYF.

V usage is TRBV4-2 and J usage is TRBJ2-3; no clear D gene. The CDR3 spans 13 residues. V was clipped by 3 bases and J by 0 bases, with 4 bases between them. CDR1 is LGHNA, CDR2 YNFKEQ, per germline. The CDR3 sequence: CASSHPSTDTQYF. The CDR3 DNA is TGTGCCAGCAGCCACCCTAGCACAGATACGCAGTATTTT.

V gene TRBV7-2 combines with J gene TRBJ1-2; D uncertain. Trimming took 1 base from V and 4 from J, leaving 13 bases between them. Germline CDR1 SGHTA, CDR2 FQGNSA. CDR3 length equals 15 residues. CDR3: CASSLGRELAYGYTF. CDR3 coding DNA: TGTGCCAGCAGCTTAGGCCGAGAACTAGCCTATGGCTACACCTTC.

The rearrangement uses TRBV11-3 and TRBJ2-7, with unresolved D. The V gene's germline CDR1 is SGHNT and CDR2 YENEEA. Trimming shortened V by 3 bases and J by 1 base, and 7 bases separated the two germline ends. The CDR3 has 13 amino acids. The CDR3 protein is CASSFGSSYEQYF. The CDR3 DNA reads TGTGCCAGCAGCTTCGGGTCATCCTACGAGCAGTACTTC.

The genes are TRBV6-5 and TRBJ2-7, with 7 positions matching TRBD1. With 5 bases clipped from V and 5 bases from J, the junction kept 6 bases outside the gene matches. Germline loops: CDR1 MNHEY, CDR2 SVGAGI. This CDR3 region has 13 residues. In nucleotides, the CDR3 is TGTGCCAGCAGTAGGACAGGCGGAGACGAGCAGTACTTC. Translating it yields CASSRTGGDEQYF.

The chain carries TRBV28 and TRBJ2-7; D remains ambiguous. V lost 7 bases and J 6 bases, leaving 16 bases between the germline ends. The CDR3 is made up of 13 amino acids. Germline-derived CDR1 and CDR2 are MDHEN and SYDVKM. In DNA, the CDR3 is TGTGCCAGCACCCCGCCCGGGTCGGGCGAGCAGTACTTC. It is translated as CASTPPGSGEQYF.

The chain links TRBV10-3 to TRBJ2-2; D is unresolved. The germline gives CDR1 ENHRY, CDR2 SYGVKD. This CDR3 is 14 amino acids long. The germline V and J ends were trimmed by 5 bases and 3 bases, with 10 bases remaining between them. The CDR3 DNA is TGTGCCATCAGTCCGTATATGGACACCGGGGAGCTGTTTTTT. Protein: CAISPYMDTGELFF.

V is TRBV4-2 and J is TRBJ2-4; no clear D. V was pared by 1 base and J by 2 bases, with 6 bases between. The CDR3 contains 14 residues. Germline V gene sequence: CDR1 LGHNA, CDR2 YNFKEQ. The CDR3 sequence is CASSQGGPKNIQYF. CDR3 nucleotides: TGTGCCAGCAGCCAAGGTGGGCCCAAAAACATTCAGTACTTC.

This chain connects TRBV6-5 to TRBJ2-6; possibly TRBD1 for D (5 bases). The V end was cut by 4 bases, the J end by 1 base, with 11 bases between. The CDR3 runs to 16 residues. Germline loops: CDR1 MNHEY, CDR2 SVGAGI. In nucleotides, the CDR3 is TGTGCCAGCAGTTTAGGGGTTCTGTCTGGGGCCAACGTCCTGACTTTC. As protein: CASSLGVLSGANVLTF.

This chain links TRBV10-1 with TRBJ2-2, with D possibly being TRBD1 (5 bases). This CDR3 has 15 amino acids. Trimming removed 5 bases from V and 1 base from J, with 11 bases in between. The V gene's germline CDR1 is WNHNN and CDR2 SYGVQD (reference sequence). In DNA, the CDR3 is TGCGCCAGCAGTCACAGGCTCAAGAACACCGGGGAGCTGTTTTTT. Translating gives CASSHRLKNTGELFF.

A few counts support this clone. Compared with germline, one end of the junction differs, possibly owing to a read error. The chain links TRBV5-1 to TRBJ2-3, with D maybe TRBD1 (6 bases). The CDR3 covers 15 residues. Germline assignment: CDR1 SGHRS and CDR2 YFSETQ. CDR3: CASTLSGQSTDTQYF. In nucleotides, the CDR3 is TGCGCCAGCACCTTGTCGGGACAATCCACAGATACGCAGTATTTT.

The V call is TRBV5-1, the J call TRBJ1-4, with D unresolved. The CDR3 has 13 amino acids. Trimming shortened V by 0 bases and J by 5 bases, and 5 bases separated the two germline ends. Germline V gives CDR1 SGHRS, CDR2 YFSETQ. The CDR3 DNA sequence: TGCGCCAGCAGCTTGGCAGCCAATGAAAAACTGTTTTTT. Residues: CASSLAANEKLFF.

This clone was counted once. V is TRBV29-1 and J is TRBJ1-2; no reliable D call. The germline CDR1 and CDR2 sequences are SQVTM and ANQGSEA. Trimming shortened V by 5 bases and J by 5 bases, and 21 bases separated the two germline ends. The CDR3 spans 15 residues. CDR3 amino acids: CSVISGSRFWYGYTF. As DNA, the CDR3 is TGCAGCGTTATAAGTGGGAGTCGTTTTTGGTATGGCTACACCTTC.

The chain has TRBV7-2 and TRBJ2-7, with D possibly being TRBD1 or TRBD2 (5 bases each). Deletions cut 3 bases from V and 5 bases from J, with 20 bases between. Germline CDR1 SGHTA, CDR2 FQGNSA. This CDR3 spans 16 amino acids. CDR3 nucleotides: TGTGCCAGCAGCTTTTCCAGGGCCGCCCTCGGGAACGAGCAGTACTTC. Translated, it gives CASSFSRAALGNEQYF. Complete variable domain (other parts from reference TRBV7-2 and TRBJ2-7): GAGVSQSPSNKVTEKGKDVELRCDPISGHTALYWYRQSLGQGLEFLIYFQGNSAPDKSGLPSDRFSAERTGGSVSTLTIQRTQQEDSAVYLCASSFSRAALGNEQYFGPGTRLTVT.

This clone was picked up one time. The V and J genes are TRBV7-8 and TRBJ1-5; no firm D call. Germline CDR1 reads SGHVS; CDR2 reads FQNEAQ. V was trimmed by 1 base and J by 5 bases, leaving 6 bases between them. This CDR3 comprises 13 residues. CDR3 in DNA: TGTGCCAGCAGCTTAGATCGGGATCAGCCCCAGCATTTT. It is translated as CASSLDRDQPQHF.

V usage is TRBV28 and J usage is TRBJ1-4, with 7 nucleotides matching TRBD1. The CDR3 covers 14 residues. Germline V gives CDR1 MDHEN, CDR2 SYDVKM. The junction had 7 bases not matched to a gene; V was cut back by 5 bases and J by 7 bases. CDR3 nucleotides: TGTGCCAGCAGTCGACAGGGAGACCCTGAAAAACTGTTTTTT. Amino acids: CASSRQGDPEKLFF.

The table lists this clone with a few counts. The chain recombines TRBV19 with TRBJ2-7, with a weak D call TRBD1 (6 bases). V was cut by 4 bases and J by 3 bases, with 16 bases left in between. This CDR3 is 15 amino acids long. CDR1 is LNHDA, CDR2 SQIVND, per germline (reference sequence). The CDR3 protein is CASSSHRDTIYEQYF. The CDR3 coding sequence is TGTGCCAGTAGTAGCCACCGGGACACTATCTACGAGCAGTACTTC.